This T cell receptor (beta chain) was retrieved from a study of T cells after yellow fever vaccination. This clonotype was picked up many times. 5'RACE template switching produced TCR cDNA carrying a universal primer site and UMIs. A single record per CDR3 protein comes from TCRdb applying MiXCR to the 5' RACE reads. The sample records hundreds of thousands of distinct CDR3 sequences, 7% to 9% being singletons. The V end lost 8 bases, the J end lost 5 bases, and 13 bases lay between the germline ends. CDR1 and CDR2 from the germline V gene are ENHRY and SYGVKD. This CDR3 has 13 amino acids. This chain uses TRBV10-3 with TRBJ2-1; tentatively, D is TRBD2 (6 bases). This TCR was sampled from a man aged 18-30 years who received the YFV17D yellow fever vaccine. The input for sequencing was PBMCs, taken around 45 days after the first yellow fever vaccination. In nucleotides, the CDR3 is TGTGCCATCCGTGCGGGGACCCACAATGAGCAGTTCTTC. This translates into CAIRAGTHNEQFF.